The entry below gives a single T cell receptor (beta chain) sequence along with its context. The record originates from a study of T cell changes during pregnancy in multiple sclerosis. The data were produced by immunoSEQ multiplex PCR, yet TCRdb's version contains in-frame clones alone and is incomplete. The profile covers tens of thousands of clones, with more than 85% appearing a single time and roughly 2.7% taken by the ten largest. The CDR3 has 15 residues. Germline V gene lookup returns CDR1 SGDLS and CDR2 YYNGEE. After removal of 5 bases from V and 2 bases from J, the junction contained 9 bases not matched to a gene.

The chain combines TRBV9 with TRBJ2-7, with 8 bases matching TRBD1. The receptor's source is a female donor in good health, enrolled as a control in a pregnancy study. The material sequenced was peripheral blood, taken in the third trimester of pregnancy. The CDR3 DNA sequence: TGTGCCAGCAGTTTCGGACAGGGATTAACCTACGAGCAGTACTTC. Translated, it gives CASSFGQGLTYEQYF.